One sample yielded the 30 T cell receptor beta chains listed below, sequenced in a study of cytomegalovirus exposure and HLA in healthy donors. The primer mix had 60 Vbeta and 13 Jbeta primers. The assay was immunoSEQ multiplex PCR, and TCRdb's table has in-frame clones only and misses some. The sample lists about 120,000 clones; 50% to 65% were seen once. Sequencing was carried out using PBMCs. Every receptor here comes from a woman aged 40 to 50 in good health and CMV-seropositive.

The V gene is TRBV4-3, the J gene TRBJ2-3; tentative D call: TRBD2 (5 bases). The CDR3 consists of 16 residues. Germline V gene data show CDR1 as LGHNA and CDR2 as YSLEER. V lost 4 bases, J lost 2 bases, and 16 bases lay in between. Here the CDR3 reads CASSPTPGSDTDTQYF. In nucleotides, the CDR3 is TGCGCCAGCAGCCCAACACCGGGATCCGACACAGATACGCAGTATTTT.

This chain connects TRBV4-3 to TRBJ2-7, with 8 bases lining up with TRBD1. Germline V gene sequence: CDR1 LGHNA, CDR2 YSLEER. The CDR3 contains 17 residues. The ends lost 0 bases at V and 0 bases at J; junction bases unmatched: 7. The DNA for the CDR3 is TGCGCCAGCAGCCAAGATCTCCAGGGGGCCTCCTCCTACGAGCAGTACTTC. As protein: CASSQDLQGASSYEQYF.

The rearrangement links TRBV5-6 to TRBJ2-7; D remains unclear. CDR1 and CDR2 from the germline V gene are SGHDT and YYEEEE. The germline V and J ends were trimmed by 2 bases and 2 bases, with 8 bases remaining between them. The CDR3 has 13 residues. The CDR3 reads CASSLAFPYEQYF. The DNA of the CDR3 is TGTGCCAGCAGCTTAGCTTTCCCCTACGAGCAGTACTTC. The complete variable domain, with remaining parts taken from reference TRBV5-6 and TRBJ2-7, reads DAGVTQSPTHLIKTRGQQVTLRCSPKSGHDTVSWYQQALGQGPQFIFQYYEEEERQRGNFPDRFSGHQFPNYSSELNVNALLLGDSALYLCASSLAFPYEQYFGPGTRLTVT.

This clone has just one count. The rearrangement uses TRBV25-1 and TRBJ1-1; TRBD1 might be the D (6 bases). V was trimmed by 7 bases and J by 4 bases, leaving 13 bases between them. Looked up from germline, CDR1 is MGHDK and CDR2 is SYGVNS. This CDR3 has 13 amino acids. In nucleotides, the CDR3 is TGTGCCAGCACCAACGGGGGGGCCACTGAAGCTTTCTTT. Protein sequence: CASTNGGATEAFF.

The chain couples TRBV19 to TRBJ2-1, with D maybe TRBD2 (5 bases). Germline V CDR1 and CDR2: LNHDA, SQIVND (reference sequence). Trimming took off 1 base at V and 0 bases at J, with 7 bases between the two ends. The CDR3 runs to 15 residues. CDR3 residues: CASSIGLASYNEQFF. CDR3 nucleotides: TGTGCCAGTAGTATAGGGCTAGCCTCCTACAATGAGCAGTTCTTC.

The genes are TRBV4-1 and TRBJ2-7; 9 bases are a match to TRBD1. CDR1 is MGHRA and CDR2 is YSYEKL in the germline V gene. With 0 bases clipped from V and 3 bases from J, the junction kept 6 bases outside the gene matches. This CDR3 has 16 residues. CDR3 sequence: CASSQDIRDRDYEQYF. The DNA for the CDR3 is TGCGCCAGCAGCCAAGATATTCGGGACAGGGACTACGAGCAGTACTTC.

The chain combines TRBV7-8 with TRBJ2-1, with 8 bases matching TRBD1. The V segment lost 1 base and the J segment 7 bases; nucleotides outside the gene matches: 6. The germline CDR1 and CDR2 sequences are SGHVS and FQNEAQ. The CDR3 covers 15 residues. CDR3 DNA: TGTGCCAGCAGCTTAGGGACAGGGCTGCTGAATGAGCAGTTCTTC. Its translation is CASSLGTGLLNEQFF. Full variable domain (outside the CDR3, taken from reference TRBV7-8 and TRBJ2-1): GAGVSQSPRYKVAKRGQDVALRCDPISGHVSLFWYQQALGQGPEFLTYFQNEAQLDKSGLPSDRFFAERPEGSVSTLKIQRTQQEDSAVYLCASSLGTGLLNEQFFGPGTRLTVL.

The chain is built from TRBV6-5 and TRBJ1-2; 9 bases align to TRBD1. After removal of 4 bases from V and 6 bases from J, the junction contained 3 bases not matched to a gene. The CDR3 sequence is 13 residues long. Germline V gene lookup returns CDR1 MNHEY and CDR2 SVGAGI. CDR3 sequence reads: CASSLQGAHGYTF. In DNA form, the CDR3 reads TGTGCCAGCAGTTTACAGGGGGCGCATGGCTACACCTTC.

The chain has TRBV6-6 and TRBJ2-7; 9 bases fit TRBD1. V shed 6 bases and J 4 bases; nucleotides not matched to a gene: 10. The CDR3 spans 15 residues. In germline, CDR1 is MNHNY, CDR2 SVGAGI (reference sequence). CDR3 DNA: TGTGCCAGCAGCCATGAGGGACAGGGAACTTACGAGCAGTACTTC. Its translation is CASSHEGQGTYEQYF.

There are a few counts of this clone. CDR3: CASSLRGNHNSPLHF. CDR3 nucleotide sequence: TGTGCCAGCAGCTTGAGAGGGAATCATAATTCACCCCTCCACTTT. The J gene is TRBJ1-6, the V gene TRBV5-4, with no clear D. The V end was cut by 1 base, the J end by 5 bases, with 10 bases between. From germline, CDR1 is SGHNT and CDR2 YYREEE (reference sequence). This CDR3 is 15 amino acids long.

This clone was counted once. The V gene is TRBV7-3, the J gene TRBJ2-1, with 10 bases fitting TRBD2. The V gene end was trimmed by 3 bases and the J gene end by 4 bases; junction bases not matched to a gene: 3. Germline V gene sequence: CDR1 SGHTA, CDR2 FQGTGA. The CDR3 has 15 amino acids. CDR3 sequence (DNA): TGTGCCAGCAGCTTTAGCGGGAGGACGTACAATGAGCAGTTCTTC. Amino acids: CASSFSGRTYNEQFF.

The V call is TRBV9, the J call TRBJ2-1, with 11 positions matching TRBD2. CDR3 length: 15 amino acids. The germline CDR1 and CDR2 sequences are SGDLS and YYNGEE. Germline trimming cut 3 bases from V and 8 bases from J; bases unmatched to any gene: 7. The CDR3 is CASSGATSGNDEQFF. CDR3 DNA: TGTGCCAGCAGCGGTGCGACTAGCGGGAACGATGAGCAGTTCTTC.

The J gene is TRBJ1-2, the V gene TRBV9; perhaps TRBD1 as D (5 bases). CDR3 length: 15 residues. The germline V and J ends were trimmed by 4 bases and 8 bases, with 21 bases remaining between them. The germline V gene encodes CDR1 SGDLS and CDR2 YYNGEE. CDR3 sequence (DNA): TGTGCCAGCAGCTTATCCTCCGCGGGGGGACGGGGCTACACCTTC. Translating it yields CASSLSSAGGRGYTF.

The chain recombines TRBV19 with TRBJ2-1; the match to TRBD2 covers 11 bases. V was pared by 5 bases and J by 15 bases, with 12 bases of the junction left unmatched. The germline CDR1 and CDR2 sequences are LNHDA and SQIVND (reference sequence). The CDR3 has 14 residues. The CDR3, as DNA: TGTGCCAGTAGTCCCACCGGACTAGCGGGCAGTTCGTTCTTC. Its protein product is CASSPTGLAGSSFF.

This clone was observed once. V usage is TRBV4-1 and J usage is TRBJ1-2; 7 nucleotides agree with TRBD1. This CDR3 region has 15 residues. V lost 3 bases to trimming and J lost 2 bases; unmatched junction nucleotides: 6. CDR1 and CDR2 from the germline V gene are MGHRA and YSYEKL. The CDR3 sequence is CASSHPLTGNYGYTF. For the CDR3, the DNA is TGCGCCAGCAGCCACCCATTGACAGGGAACTATGGCTACACCTTC.

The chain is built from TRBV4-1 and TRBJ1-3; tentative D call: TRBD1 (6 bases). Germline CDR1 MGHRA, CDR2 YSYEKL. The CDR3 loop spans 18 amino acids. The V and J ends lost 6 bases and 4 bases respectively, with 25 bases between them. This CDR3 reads CASRHGGATGRAGNTIYF. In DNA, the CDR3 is TGCGCCAGCAGACACGGGGGGGCTACAGGGAGGGCGGGAAACACCATATATTTT.

The CDR3 sequence is CASYSGRKAYNEQFF. CDR3 DNA sequence: TGTGCCAGCTATAGCGGACGAAAAGCCTACAATGAGCAGTTCTTC. V usage is TRBV2 and J usage is TRBJ2-1, with D maybe TRBD2 (6 bases). V gave up 8 bases and J gave up 2 bases, with 16 bases separating them. Germline values: CDR1 SNHLY, CDR2 FYNNEI. This CDR3 is built from 15 residues.

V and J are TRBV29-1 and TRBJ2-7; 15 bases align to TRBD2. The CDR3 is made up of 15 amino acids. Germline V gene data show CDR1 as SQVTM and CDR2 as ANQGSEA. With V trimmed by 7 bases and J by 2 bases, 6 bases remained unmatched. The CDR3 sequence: CSARGLAGGAYEQYF. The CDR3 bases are TGCAGCGCGCGGGGACTAGCGGGAGGCGCCTACGAGCAGTACTTC.

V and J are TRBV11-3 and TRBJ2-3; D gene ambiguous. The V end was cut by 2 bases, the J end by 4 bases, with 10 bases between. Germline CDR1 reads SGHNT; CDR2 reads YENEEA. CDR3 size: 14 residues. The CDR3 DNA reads TGTGCCAGCAGCTTACGCGGTGACGCAGATACGCAGTATTTT. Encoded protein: CASSLRGDADTQYF.

Here the CDR3 DNA reads TGTGCCAGTAGTCTGTCCGCTAACGCTGAAGCTTTCTTT. Translating gives CASSLSANAEAFF. This sequence joins TRBV19 and TRBJ1-1; no clear D gene. Germline V gene data show CDR1 as LNHDA and CDR2 as SQIVND (reference sequence). V lost 5 bases, J lost 6 bases, and 13 bases lay in between. The CDR3 extends over 13 amino acids.

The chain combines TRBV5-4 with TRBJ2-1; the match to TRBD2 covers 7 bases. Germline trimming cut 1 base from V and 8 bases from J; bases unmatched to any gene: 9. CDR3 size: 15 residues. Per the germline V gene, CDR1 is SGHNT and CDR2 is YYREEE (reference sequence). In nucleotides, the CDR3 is TGTGCCAGCAGCTTGTTGCGGGAGAGGAGAGATGAGCAGTTCTTC. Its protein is CASSLLRERRDEQFF. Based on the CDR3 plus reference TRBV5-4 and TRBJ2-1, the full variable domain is ETGVTQSPTHLIKTRGQQVTLRCSSQSGHNTVSWYQQALGQGPQFIFQYYREEENGRGNFPPRFSGLQFPNYSSELNVNALELDDSALYLCASSLLRERRDEQFFGPGTRLTVL.

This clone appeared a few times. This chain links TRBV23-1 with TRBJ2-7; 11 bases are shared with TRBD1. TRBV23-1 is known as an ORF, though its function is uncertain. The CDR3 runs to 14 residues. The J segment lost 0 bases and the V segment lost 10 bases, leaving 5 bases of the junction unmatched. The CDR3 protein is CATRGTGGSYEQYF. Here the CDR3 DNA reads TGCGCCACCCGGGGGACAGGGGGCTCCTACGAGCAGTACTTC.

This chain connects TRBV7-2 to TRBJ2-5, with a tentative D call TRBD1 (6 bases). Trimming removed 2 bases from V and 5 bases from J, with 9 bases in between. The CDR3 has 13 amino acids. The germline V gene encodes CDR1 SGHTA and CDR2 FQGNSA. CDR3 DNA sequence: TGTGCCAGCAGCTTAAAGGGGGACGAGACCCAGTACTTC. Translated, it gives CASSLKGDETQYF.

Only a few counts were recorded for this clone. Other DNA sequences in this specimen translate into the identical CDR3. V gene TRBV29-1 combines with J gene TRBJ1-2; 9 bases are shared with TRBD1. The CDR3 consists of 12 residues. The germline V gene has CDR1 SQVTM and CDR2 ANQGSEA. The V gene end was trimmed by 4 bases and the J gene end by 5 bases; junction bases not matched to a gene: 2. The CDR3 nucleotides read TGCAGCGTTGGGACAGGGGTATATGGCTACACCTTC. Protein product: CSVGTGVYGYTF.

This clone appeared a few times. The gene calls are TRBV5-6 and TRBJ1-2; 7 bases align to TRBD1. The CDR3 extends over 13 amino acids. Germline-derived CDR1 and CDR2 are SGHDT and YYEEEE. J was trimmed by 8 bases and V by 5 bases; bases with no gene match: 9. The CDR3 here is CASRQTGVGGYTF. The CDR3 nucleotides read TGTGCCAGCAGACAAACAGGGGTTGGAGGCTACACCTTC.

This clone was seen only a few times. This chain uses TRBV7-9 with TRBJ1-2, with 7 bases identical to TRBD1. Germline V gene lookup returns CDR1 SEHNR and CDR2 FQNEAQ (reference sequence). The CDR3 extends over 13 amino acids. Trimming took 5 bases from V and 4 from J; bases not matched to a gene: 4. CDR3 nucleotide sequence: TGTGCCAGCAGCCAGGGGGGTGGCTATGGCTACACCTTC. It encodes CASSQGGGYGYTF.

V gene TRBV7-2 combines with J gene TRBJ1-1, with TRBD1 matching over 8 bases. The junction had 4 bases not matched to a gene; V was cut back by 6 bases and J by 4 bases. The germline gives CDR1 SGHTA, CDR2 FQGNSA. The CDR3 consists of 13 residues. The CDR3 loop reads CASRSTGGTEAFF. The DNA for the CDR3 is TGTGCCAGCAGATCTACAGGGGGCACTGAAGCTTTCTTT.

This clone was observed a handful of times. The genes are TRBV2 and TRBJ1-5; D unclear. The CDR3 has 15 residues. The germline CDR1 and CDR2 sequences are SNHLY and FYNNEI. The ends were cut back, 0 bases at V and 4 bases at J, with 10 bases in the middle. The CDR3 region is CASSEALRVNQPQHF. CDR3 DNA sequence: TGTGCCAGCAGTGAAGCGCTTCGGGTGAATCAGCCCCAGCATTTT. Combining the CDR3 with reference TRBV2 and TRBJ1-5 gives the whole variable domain EPEVTQTPSHQVTQMGQEVILRCVPISNHLYFYWYRQILGQKVEFLVSFYNNEISEKSEIFDDQFSVERPDGSNFTLKIRSTKLEDSAMYFCASSEALRVNQPQHFGDGTRLSIL.

The CDR3 DNA sequence: TGTGCCAGCAGCTTGGCCGGGACAGTCCAAGAGACCCAGTACTTC. This encodes CASSLAGTVQETQYF. The chain carries TRBV5-4 and TRBJ2-5; TRBD1 agrees at 7 bases. The germline CDR1 and CDR2 sequences are SGHNT and YYREEE (reference sequence). V lost 0 bases, J lost 1 base, and 3 bases stayed unmatched. The CDR3 consists of 15 residues.

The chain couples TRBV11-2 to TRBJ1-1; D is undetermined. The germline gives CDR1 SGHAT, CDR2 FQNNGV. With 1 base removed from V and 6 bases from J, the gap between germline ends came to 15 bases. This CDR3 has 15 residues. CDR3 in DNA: TGTGCCAGCAGCTTAGCCCCTCTTAGCGAGGCTGAAGCTTTCTTT. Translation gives CASSLAPLSEAEAFF.